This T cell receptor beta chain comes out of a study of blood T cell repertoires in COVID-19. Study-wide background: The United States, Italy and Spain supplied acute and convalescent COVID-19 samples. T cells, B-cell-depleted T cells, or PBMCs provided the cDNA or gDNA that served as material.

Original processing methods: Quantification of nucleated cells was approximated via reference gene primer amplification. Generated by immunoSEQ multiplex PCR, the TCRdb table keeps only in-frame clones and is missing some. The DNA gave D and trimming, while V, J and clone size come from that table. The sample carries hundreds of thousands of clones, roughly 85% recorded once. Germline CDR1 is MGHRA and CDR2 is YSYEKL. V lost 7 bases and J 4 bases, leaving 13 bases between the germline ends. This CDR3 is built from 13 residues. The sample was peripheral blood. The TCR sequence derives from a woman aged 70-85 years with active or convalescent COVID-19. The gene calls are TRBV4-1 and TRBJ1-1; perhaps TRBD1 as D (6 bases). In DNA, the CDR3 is TGCGCCAGCATAGGGGGGGTTGTCACTGAAGCTTTCTTT. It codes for CASIGGVVTEAFF.